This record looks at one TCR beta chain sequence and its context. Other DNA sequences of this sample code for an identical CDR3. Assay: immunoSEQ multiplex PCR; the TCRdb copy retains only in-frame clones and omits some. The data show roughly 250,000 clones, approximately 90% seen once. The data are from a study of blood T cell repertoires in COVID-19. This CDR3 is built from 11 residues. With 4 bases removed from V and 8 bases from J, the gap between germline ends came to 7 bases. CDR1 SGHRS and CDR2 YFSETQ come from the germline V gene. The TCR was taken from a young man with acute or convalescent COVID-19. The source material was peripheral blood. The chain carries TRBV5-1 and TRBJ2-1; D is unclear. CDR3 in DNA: TGCGCCAGCAGCCTTCGCGATGAGCAGTTCTTC. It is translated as CASSLRDEQFF.